This T cell receptor beta chain appears in the sequencing data of a study of cytomegalovirus exposure and HLA in healthy donors. 60 Vbeta and 13 Jbeta primers were used in PCR. Produced via immunoSEQ multiplex PCR; TCRdb's table is partial and in-frame only. The sample comprises 150,000 or so clones, approximately 80% of which are singletons, and around 3.6% rests with the top ten. The clonotype was recovered from a male donor in good health and CMV-seronegative. The sequenced material came from PBMCs.

CDR3 nucleotides: TGTGCCACCAGCAGAGGATGGGAGACACCTAACACTGAAGCTTTCTTT. It encodes CATSRGWETPNTEAFF. The rearrangement links TRBV15 to TRBJ1-1, with D hard to call. Germline V gene lookup returns CDR1 LNHNV and CDR2 YYDKDF (reference sequence). V was cut by 1 base and J by 2 bases, with 14 bases left in between. This CDR3 is 16 amino acids long.